Detailed here is one T cell receptor (beta chain). Assay used: immunoSEQ multiplex PCR; TCRdb lists only in-frame clones, some missing. The repertoire includes about 400,000 clones, 80% to 90% of them detected once, and about 7.6% sits in the top ten. This CDR3 has 16 residues. V was trimmed by 0 bases and J by 4 bases, leaving 12 bases between them. CDR1 and CDR2 (germline): MNHEY, SVGAGI. The data stem from a study of blood T cell repertoires in COVID-19. The clonotype originates from a woman aged 55-75 years with COVID-19, enrolled during active disease. The sample taken for sequencing was peripheral blood. The V call is TRBV6-5, the J call TRBJ2-2; D is undetermined. Here the CDR3 reads CASSYSPGSATGELFF. As DNA, the CDR3 is TGTGCCAGCAGTTACTCTCCAGGATCAGCCACCGGGGAGCTGTTTTTT.